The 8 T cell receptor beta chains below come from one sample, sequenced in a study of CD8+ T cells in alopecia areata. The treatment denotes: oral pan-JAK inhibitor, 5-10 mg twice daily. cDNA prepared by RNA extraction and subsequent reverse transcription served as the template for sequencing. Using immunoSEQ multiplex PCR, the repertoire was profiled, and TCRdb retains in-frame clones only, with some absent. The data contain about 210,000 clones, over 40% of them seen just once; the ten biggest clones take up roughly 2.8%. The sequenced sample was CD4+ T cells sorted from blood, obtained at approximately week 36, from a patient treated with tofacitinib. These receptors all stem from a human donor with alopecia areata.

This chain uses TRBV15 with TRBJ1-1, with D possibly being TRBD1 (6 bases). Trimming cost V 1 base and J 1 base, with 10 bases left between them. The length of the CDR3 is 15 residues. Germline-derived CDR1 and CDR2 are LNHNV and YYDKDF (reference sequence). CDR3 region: CATSRGGLENTEAFF. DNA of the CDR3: TGTGCCACCAGCAGAGGGGGGCTTGAGAACACTGAAGCTTTCTTT.

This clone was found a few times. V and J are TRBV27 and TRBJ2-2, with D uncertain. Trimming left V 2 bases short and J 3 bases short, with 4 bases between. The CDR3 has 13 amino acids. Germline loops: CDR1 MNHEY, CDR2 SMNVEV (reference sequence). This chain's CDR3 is CASSLRDTGELFF. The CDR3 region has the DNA TGTGCCAGCAGTTTAAGAGACACCGGGGAGCTGTTTTTT.

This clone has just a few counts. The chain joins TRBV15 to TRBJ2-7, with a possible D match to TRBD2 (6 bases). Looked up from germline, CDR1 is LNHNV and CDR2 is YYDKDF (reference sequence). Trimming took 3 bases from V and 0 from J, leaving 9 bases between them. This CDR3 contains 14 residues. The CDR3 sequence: CATSSPGGSYEQYF. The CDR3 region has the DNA TGTGCCACCAGCAGCCCCGGGGGCTCCTACGAGCAGTACTTC.

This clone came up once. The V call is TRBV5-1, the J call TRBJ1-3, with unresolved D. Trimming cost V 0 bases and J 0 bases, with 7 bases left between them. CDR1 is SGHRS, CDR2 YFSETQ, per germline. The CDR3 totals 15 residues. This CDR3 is CASSLVPFSGNTIYF. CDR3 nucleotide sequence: TGCGCCAGCAGCTTGGTCCCATTCTCTGGAAACACCATATATTTT.

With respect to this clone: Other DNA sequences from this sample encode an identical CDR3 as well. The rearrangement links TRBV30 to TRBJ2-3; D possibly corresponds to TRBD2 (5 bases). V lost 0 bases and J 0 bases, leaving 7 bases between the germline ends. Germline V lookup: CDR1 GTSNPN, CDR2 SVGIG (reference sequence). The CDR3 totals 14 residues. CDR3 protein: CAWSVGGSTDTQYF. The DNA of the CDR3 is TGTGCCTGGAGTGTGGGCGGGAGCACAGATACGCAGTATTTT.

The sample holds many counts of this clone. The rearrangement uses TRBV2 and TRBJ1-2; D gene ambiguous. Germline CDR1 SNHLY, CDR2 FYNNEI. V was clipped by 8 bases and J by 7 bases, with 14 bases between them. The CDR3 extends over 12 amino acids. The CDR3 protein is CASVVREFGYTF. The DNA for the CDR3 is TGTGCCAGCGTGGTGAGGGAGTTTGGCTACACCTTC.

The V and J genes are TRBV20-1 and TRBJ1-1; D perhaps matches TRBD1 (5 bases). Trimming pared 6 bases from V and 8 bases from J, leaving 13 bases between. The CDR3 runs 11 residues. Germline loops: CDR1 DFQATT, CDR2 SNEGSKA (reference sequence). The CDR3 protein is CSASGAGEAFF. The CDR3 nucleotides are TGCAGTGCGAGCGGTGCAGGGGAAGCTTTCTTT.

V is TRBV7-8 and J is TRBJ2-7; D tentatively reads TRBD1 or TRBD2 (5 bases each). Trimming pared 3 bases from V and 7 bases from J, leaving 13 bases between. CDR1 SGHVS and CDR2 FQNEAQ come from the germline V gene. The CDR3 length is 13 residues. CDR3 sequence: CASSFGTLWEQYF. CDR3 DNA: TGTGCCAGCAGCTTCGGGACCCTTTGGGAGCAGTACTTC.